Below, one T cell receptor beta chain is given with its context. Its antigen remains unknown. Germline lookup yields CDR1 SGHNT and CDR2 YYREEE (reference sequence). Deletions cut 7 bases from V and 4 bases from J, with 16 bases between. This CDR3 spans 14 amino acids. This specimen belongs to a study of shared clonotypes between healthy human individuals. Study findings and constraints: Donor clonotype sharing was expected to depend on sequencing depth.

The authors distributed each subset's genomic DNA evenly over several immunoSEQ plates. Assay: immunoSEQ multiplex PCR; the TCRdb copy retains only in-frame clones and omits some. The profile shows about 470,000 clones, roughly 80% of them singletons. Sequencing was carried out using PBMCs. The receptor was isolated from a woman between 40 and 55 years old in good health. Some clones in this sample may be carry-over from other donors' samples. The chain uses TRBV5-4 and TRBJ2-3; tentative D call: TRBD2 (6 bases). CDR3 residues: CASHSPGGADTQYF. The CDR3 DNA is TGTGCCAGCCACTCCCCCGGGGGAGCAGATACGCAGTATTTT.